This T cell receptor beta chain was sequenced in a study of blood T cell repertoires in COVID-19. The CDR3 is made up of 14 amino acids. The germline V gene has CDR1 SGHVS and CDR2 FQNEAQ. The V and J ends lost 6 bases and 4 bases, in that order; junction bases with no gene match: 8. Generated by immunoSEQ multiplex PCR, the TCRdb table keeps only in-frame clones and is missing some. This sample has under 300,000 clones, with 86% found just once. What was sequenced was peripheral blood. The TCR originated in an elderly man with acute or convalescent COVID-19. The gene calls are TRBV7-8 and TRBJ1-1; 7 bases align to TRBD1. The CDR3: CASRSGTVPTEAFF. DNA of the CDR3: TGTGCCAGCAGGTCCGGGACAGTTCCCACTGAAGCTTTCTTT.